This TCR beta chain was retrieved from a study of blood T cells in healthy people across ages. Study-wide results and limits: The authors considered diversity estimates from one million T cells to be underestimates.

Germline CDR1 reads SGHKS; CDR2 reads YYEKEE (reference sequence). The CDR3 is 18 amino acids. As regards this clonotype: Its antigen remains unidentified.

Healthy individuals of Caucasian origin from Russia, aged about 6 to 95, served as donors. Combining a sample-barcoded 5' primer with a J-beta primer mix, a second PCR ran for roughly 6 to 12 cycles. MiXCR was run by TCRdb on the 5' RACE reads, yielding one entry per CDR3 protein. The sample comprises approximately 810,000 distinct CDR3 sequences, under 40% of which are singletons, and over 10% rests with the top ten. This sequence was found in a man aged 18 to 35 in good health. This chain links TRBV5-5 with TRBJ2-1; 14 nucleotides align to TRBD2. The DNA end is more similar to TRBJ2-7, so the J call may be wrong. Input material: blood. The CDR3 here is CASSPGLAGVISYDEQYF. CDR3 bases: TGTGCCAGCAGCCCGGGACTAGCGGGGGTGATCTCCTACGATGAGCAGTACTTC.